A selection of T cell receptor beta chains follows, all from one sample in a study of blood T cell repertoires in COVID-19. The assay was immunoSEQ multiplex PCR, and TCRdb's table has in-frame clones only and misses some. The data contain hundreds of thousands of clones, about four fifths of them singletons. Sequenced sample: peripheral blood. The receptor set was obtained from an elderly man with acute or convalescent COVID-19. The conserved cysteine and the conserved F or W are not part of the CDR3 here.

TRBV5-1 | ASSSLAKNIQY
TRBV6-5 | ASSTRAGNYEQY
TRBV7-9 | ASSVSGGSTDTQY
TRBV10-2 | ASSARTGSSYEQY
TRBV18 | ASSPVGDSGNTIY
TRBV5-1 | ASSPDSFTQGAF
TRBV6-5 | ASSHPGGEWELF
TRBV11-2 | ASSSGTPSSTQY
TRBV30 | AWSGITGRPYEQY
TRBV3-1/TRBV3-2 | ASSQVSSGGPKNIQY
TRBV5-5 | ASSLVLAPGNEQF
TRBV7-2 | ASSQGLANEQF
TRBV10-3 | AISSPGSDSYNEQF
TRBV5-1 | ASSLWGLGQALYEQY
TRBV4-2 | ASSQPGLAGREQY
TRBV28 | ASSSYFRDRSYEQY
TRBV9 | ASSVEFDRAGAF
TRBV6-6 | ASSGQGRVGDTQY
TRBV11-1 | ASSLNPYNEKLF
TRBV3-1/TRBV3-2 | ASSQVTPGNEQF
TRBV19 | ASSIGTGYSGNTIY